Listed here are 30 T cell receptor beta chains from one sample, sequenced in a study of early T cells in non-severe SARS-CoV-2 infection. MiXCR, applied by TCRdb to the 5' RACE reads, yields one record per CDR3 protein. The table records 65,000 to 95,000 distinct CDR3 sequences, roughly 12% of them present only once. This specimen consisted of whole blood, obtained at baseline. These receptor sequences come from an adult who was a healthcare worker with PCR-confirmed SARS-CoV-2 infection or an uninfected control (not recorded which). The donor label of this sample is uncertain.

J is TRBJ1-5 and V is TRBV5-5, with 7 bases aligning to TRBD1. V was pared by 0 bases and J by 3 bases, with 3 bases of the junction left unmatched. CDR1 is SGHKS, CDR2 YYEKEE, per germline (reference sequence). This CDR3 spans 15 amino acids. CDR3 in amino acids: CASSLGQGLNQPQHF. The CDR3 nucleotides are TGTGCCAGCAGCTTGGGACAGGGTCTCAATCAGCCCCAGCATTTT.

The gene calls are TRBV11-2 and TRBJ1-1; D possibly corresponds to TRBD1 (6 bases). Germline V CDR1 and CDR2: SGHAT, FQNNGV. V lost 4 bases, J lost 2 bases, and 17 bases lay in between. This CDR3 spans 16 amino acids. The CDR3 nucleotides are TGTGCCAGCAGCTCGGCCTGGACAGAACCAAACACTGAAGCTTTCTTT. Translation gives CASSSAWTEPNTEAFF.

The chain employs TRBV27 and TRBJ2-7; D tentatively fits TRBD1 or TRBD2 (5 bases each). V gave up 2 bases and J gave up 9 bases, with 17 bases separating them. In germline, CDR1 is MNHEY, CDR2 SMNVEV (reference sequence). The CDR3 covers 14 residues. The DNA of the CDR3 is TGTGCCAGCAGTTTAGGGACGGCTAGTATCGTGCAGTACTTC. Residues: CASSLGTASIVQYF.

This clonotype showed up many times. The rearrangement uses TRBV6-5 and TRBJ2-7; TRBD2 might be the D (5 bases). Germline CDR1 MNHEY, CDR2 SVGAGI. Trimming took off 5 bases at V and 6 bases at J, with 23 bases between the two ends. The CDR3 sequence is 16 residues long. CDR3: CASSIPWGAAPREQYF. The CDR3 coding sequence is TGTGCCAGCAGTATCCCGTGGGGAGCGGCCCCTCGCGAGCAGTACTTC.

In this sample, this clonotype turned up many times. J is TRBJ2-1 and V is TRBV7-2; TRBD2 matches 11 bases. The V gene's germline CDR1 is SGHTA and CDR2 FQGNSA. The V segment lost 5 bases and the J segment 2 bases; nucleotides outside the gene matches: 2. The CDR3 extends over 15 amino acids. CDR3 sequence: CASSHSGGAYNEQFF. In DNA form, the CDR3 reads TGTGCCAGCAGCCATAGCGGGGGGGCCTACAATGAGCAGTTCTTC.

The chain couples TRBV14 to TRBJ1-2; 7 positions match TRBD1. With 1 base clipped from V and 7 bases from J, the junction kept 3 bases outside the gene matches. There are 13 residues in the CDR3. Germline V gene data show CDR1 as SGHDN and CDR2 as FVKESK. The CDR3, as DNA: TGTGCCAGCAGCCAAGGACAGGGACGTGGCTACACCTTC. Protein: CASSQGQGRGYTF.

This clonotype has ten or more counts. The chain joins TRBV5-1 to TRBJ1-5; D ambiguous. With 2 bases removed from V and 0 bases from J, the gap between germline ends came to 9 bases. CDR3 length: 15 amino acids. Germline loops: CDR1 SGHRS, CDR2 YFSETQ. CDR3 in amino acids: CASSLEGSSNQPQHF. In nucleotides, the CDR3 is TGCGCCAGCAGCTTAGAAGGTTCTAGCAATCAGCCCCAGCATTTT.

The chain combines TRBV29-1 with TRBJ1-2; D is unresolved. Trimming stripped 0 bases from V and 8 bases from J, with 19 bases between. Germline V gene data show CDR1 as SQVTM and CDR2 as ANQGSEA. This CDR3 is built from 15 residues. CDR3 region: CSVEDPPPGLEGYTF. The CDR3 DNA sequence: TGCAGCGTTGAAGACCCACCCCCCGGACTGGAGGGCTACACCTTC.

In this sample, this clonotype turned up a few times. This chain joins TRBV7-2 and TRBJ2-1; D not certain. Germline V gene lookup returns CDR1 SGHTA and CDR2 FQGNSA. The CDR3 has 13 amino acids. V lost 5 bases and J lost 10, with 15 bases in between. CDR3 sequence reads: CASSPWAGREQFF. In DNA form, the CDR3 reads TGTGCCAGCAGCCCATGGGCCGGAAGGGAGCAGTTCTTC.

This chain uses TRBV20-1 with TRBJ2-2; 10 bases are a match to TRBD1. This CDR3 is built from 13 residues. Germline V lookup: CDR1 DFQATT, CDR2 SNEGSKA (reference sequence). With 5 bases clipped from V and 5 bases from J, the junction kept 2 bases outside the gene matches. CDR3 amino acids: CSAGTGDTGELFF. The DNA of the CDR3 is TGCAGTGCTGGGACAGGGGATACCGGGGAGCTGTTTTTT.

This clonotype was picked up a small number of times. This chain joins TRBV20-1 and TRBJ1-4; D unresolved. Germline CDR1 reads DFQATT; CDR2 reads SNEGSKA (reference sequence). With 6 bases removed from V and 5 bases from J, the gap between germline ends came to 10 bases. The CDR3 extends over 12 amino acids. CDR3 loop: CSAERENEKLFF. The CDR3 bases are TGCAGTGCAGAGCGGGAGAATGAAAAACTGTTTTTT.

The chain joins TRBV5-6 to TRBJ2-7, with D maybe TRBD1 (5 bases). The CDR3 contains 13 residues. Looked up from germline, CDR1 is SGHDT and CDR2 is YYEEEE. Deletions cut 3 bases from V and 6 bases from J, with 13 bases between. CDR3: CASSSRGAVEQYF. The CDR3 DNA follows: TGTGCCAGCAGCTCGCGTGGGGCCGTCGAGCAGTACTTC.

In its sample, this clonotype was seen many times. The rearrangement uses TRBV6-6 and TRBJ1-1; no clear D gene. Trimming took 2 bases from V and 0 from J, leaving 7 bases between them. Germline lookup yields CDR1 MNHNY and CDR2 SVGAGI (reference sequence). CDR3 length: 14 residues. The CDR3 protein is CASSYGTLNTEAFF. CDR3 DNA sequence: TGTGCCAGCAGTTACGGAACCTTGAACACTGAAGCTTTCTTT.

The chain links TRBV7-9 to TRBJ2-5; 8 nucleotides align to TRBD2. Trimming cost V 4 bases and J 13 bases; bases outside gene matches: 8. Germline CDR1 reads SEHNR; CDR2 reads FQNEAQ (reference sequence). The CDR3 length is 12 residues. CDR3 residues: CASSSPGLEPYF. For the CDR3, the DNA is TGTGCCAGCAGCTCGCCGGGACTAGAGCCGTACTTC.

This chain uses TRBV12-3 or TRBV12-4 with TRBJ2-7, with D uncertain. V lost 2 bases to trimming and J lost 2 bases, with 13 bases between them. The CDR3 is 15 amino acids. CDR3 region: CASSLRTAPPYEQYF. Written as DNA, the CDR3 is TGTGCCAGCAGTTTAAGGACGGCTCCCCCCTACGAGCAGTACTTC.

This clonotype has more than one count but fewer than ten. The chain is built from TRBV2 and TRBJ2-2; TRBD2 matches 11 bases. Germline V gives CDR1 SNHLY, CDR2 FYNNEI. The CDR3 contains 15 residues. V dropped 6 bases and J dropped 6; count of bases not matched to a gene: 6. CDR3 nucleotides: TGTGCCAGCAGCTTGGGACTAGCGGCTCCCGGGGAGCTGTTTTTT. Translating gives CASSLGLAAPGELFF.

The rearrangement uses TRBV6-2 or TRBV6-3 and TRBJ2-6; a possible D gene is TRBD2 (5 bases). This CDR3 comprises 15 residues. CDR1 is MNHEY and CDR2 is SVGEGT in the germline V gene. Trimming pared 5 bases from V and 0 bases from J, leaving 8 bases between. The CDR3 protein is CASSGRDSGANVLTF. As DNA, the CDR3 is TGTGCCAGCAGTGGTCGGGACTCTGGGGCCAACGTCCTGACTTTC.

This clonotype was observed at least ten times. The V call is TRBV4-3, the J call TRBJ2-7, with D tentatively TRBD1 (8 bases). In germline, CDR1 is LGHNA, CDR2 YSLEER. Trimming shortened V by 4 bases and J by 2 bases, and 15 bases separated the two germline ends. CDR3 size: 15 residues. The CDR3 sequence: CASSPRTGTTYEQYF. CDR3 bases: TGCGCCAGCAGCCCCCGGACAGGGACTACCTACGAGCAGTACTTC.

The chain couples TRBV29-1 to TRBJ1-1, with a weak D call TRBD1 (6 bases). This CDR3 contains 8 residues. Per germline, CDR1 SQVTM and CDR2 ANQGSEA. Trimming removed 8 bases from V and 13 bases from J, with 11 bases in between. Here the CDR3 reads CSQGRGFF. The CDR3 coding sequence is TGCAGCCAGGGCAGGGGTTTCTTT.

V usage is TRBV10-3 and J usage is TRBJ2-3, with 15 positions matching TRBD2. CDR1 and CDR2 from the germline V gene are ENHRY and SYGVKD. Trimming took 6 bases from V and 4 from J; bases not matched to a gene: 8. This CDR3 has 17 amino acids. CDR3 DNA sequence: TGTGCCATCAGACCGGGACTAGCGGGGGGCCGAGCAGATACGCAGTATTTT. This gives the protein CAIRPGLAGGRADTQYF.

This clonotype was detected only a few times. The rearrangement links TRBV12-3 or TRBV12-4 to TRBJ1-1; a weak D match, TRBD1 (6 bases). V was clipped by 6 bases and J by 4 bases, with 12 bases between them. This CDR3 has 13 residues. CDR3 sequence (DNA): TGTGCCAGCAGAGGGGACACGATCACTGAAGCTTTCTTT. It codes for CASRGDTITEAFF.

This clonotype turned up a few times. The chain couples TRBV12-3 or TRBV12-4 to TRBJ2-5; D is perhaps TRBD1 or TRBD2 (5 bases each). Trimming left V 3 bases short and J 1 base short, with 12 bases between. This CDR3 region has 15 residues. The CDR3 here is CASSLRTGAQETQYF. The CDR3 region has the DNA TGTGCCAGCAGTTTGAGGACCGGGGCCCAAGAGACCCAGTACTTC.

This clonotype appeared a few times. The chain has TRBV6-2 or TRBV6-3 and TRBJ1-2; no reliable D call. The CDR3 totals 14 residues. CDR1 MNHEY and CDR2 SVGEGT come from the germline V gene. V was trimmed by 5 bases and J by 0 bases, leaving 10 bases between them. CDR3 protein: CASSRRAANYGYTF. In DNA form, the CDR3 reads TGTGCCAGCAGTCGGCGGGCGGCTAACTATGGCTACACCTTC.

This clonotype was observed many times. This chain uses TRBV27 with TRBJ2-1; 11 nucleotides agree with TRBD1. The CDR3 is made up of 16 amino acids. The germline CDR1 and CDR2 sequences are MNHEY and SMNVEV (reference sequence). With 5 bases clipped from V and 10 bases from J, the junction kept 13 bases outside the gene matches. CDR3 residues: CASSLRGGQGAREQFF. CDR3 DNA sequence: TGTGCCAGCAGTCTCCGAGGCGGACAGGGGGCAAGAGAGCAGTTCTTC.

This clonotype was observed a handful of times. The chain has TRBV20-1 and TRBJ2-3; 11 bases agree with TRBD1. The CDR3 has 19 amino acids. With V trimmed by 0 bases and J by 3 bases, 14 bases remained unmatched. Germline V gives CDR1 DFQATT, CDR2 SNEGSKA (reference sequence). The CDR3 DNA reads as TGCAGTGCTAGAGACCCCACCTGGACAGGGGGCGTTATAACAGATACGCAGTATTTT. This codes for CSARDPTWTGGVITDTQYF.

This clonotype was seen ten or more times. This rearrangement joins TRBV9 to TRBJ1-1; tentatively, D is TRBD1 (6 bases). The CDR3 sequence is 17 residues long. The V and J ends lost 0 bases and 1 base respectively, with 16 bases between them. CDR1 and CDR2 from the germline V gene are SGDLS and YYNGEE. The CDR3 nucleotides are TGTGCCAGCAGCGTAGCTGACAGGCGGGTGCCGAACACTGAAGCTTTCTTT. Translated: CASSVADRRVPNTEAFF.

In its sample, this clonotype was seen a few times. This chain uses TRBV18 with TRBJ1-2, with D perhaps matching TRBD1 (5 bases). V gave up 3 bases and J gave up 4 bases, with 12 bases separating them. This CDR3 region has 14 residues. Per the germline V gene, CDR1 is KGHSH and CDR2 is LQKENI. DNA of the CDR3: TGTGCCAGCTCACCTTCGGGGCGGTCCTATGGCTACACCTTC. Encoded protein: CASSPSGRSYGYTF. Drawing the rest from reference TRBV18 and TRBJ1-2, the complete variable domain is NAGVMQNPRHLVRRRGQEARLRCSPMKGHSHVYWYRQLPEEGLKFMVYLQKENIIDESGMPKERFSAEFPKEGPSILRIQQVVRGDSAAYFCASSPSGRSYGYTFGSGTRLTVV.

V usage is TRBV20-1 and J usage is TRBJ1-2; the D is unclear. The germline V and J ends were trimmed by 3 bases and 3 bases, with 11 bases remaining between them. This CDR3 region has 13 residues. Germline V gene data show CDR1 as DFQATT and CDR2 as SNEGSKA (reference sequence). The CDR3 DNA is TGCAGTGCTAGTCCCCCCGGGGACTATGGCTACACCTTC. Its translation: CSASPPGDYGYTF.

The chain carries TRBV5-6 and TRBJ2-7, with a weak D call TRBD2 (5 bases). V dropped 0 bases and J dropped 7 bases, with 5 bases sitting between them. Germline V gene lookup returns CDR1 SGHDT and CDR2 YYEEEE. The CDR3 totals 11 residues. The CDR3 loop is CASSLEREQYF. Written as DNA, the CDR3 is TGTGCCAGCAGCTTGGAGCGGGAGCAGTACTTC.

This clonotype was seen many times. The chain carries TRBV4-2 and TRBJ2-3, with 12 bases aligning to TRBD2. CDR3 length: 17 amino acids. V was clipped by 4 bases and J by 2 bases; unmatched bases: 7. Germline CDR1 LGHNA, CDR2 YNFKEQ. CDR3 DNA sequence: TGTGCCAGCAGCCCCAGACTAGCGGGGGAGACCACAGATACGCAGTATTTT. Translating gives CASSPRLAGETTDTQYF.